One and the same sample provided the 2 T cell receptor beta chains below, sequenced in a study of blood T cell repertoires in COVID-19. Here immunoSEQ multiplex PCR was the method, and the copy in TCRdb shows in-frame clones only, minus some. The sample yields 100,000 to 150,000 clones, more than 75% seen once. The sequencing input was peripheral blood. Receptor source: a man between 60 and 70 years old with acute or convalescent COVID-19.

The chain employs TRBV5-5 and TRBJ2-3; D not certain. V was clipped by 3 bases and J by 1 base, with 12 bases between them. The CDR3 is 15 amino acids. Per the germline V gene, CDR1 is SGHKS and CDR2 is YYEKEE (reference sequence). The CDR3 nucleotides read TGTGCCAGCAGCTCTGGGCCTGCCCGCACAGATACGCAGTATTTT. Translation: CASSSGPARTDTQYF.

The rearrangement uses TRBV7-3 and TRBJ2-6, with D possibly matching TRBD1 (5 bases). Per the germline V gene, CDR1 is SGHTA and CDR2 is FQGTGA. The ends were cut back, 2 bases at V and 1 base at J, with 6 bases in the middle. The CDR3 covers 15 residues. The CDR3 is CASSLAGSGANVLTF. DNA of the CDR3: TGTGCCAGCAGCTTAGCAGGGTCTGGGGCCAACGTCCTGACTTTC.